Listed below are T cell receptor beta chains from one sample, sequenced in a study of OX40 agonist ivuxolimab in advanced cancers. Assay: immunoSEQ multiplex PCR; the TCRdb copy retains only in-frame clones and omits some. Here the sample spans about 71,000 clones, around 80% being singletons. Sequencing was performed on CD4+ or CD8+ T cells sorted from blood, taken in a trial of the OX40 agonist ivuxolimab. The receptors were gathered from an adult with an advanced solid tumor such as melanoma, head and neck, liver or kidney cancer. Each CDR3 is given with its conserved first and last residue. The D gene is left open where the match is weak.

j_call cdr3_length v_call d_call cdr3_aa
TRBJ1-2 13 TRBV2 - CASSEYGGYGYTF
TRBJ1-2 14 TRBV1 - CTSSHVRGAGGYTF
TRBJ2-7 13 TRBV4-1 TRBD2 CASRGTKTYEQYF
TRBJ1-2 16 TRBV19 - CASSFSDSPANYGYTF
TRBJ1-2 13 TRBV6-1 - CASSESTGYGYTF
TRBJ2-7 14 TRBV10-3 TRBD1 CATRGGQGAYEQYF
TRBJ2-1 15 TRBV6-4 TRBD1 CASSDSTGGRNEQFF
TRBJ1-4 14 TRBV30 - CAWSLVRVSEKLFF
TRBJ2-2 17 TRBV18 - CASSPQLDTANTGELFF
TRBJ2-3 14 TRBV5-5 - CASSLAGVGDTQYF
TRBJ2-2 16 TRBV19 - CASTRQTGRWTGELFF
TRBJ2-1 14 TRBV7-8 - CASSLGLGADEQFF
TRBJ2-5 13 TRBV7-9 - CASSYQARETQYF
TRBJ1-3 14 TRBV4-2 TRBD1 CASSRGTGENTIYF
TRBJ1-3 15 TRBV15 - CATSRARGTGNTIYF
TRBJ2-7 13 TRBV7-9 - CASSLRGSYEQYF
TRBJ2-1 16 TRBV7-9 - CASSLDFKSSYNEQFF
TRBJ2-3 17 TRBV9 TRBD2 CASSVGERGQMGNTQYF
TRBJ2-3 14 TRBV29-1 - CSVAGVLGADTQYF
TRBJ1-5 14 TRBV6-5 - CASRSDHSNQPQHF
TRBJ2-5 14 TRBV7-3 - CASSLSGPQETQYF
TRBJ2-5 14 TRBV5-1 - CASSLPDPTNTQYF
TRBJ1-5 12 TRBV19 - CASAEGIEPQHF
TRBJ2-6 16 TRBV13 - CASSSGRGSGANVLTF
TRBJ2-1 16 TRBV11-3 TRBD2 CASSTTGTSGNNEQFF
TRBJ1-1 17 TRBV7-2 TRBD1 CASSRLGTGGMNTEAFF
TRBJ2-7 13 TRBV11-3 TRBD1 CASSGQGEGKQYF
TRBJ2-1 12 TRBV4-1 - CASSARNGEQFF
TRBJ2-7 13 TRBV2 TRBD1 CASSPLTDRYPYF
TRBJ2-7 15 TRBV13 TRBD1 CASAHGTDRSYEQYF
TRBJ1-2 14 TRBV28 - CASSLSPGVYGYTF
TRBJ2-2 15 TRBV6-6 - CASSYEGRLAGELFF
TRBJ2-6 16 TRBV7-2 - CASSLRAGAGANVLTF
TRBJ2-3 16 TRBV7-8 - CASSLGPGYMADTQYF
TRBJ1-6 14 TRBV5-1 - CASSLTGTNSPLHF
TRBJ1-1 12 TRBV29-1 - CSAGQMNTEAFF
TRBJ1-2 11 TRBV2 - CASKREGGYTF
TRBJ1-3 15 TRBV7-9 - CASSPPPRAGNTIYF
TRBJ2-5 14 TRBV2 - CASSDSWQQETQYF
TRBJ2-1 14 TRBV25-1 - CASSEYAGSNEQFF
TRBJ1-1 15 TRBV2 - CASIWDGSMNTEAFF
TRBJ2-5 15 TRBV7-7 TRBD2 CASSFTSGSTETQYF
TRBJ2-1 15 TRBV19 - CASSNSRGSYNEQFF
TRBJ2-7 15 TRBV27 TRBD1 CASSPPDRVAHEQYF
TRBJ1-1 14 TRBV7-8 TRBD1 CASRPTGGYTEAFF
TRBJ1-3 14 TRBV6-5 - CASSYEGSRGTIYF
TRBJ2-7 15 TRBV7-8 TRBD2 CASSLWTSDTYEQYF
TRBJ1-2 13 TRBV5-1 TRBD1 CASRIETGDGYTF
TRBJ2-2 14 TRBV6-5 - CASKQGKNTGELFF
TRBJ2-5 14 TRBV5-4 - CASSLGGSQETQYF
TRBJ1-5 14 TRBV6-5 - CASRATGTNQPQHF
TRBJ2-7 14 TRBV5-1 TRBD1 CASSGTGGTYEQYF
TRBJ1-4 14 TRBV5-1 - CASSPGTTNEKLFF
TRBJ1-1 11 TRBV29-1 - CSVHPGTEAFF
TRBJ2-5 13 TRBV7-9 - CASSFSQGETQYF
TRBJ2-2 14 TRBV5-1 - CASSFNWGTGELFF
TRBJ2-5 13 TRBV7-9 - CASSSTGQETQYF